This T cell receptor beta chain was obtained from a study of brain T cells in children with intractable seizures. The study, taken as a whole, reports: Pre-surgery blood may have been undersampled, hiding some clones. Viral specificity was inferred only from CDR3 similarity; HCMV serostatus was unknown.

With regard to this clone: Its antigen is currently unknown.

Only cases whose brain tissue showed the highest T cell transcript signatures were sequenced. Patients received at least one anti-epileptic drug before surgery. Assay: immunoSEQ multiplex PCR; the TCRdb copy retains only in-frame clones and omits some. The sample yields 110,000 or so clones, approximately 94% seen once. CDR1 and CDR2 from the germline V gene are MNHEY and SVGAGI. The V end lost 4 bases, the J end lost 5 bases, and 12 bases lay between the germline ends. The length of the CDR3 is 13 residues. The clonotype comes from a boy under two years old with hemimegalencephaly and intractable seizures. Sequenced material: peripheral blood, taken at surgery. This chain links TRBV6-5 with TRBJ2-7; the D gene is possibly TRBD1 (6 bases). The CDR3 coding sequence is TGTGCCAGCAGTTCGACAGGTCCAAACGAGCAGTACTTC. Its translation is CASSSTGPNEQYF.